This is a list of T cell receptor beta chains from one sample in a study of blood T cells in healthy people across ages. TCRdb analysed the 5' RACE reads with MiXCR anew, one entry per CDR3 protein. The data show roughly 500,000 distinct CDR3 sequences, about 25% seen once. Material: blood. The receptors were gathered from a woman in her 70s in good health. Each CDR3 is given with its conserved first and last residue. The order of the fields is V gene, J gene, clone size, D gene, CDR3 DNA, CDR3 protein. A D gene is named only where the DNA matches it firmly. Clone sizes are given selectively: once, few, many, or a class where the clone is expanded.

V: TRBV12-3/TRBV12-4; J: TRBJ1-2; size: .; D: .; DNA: TGTGCCAGCAGTAACATAGGGGCAAACTATGGCTACACCTTC; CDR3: CASSNIGANYGYTF
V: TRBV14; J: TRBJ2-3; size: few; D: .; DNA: TGTGCCAGCAGCCAAGATGGCGGACGGCAGTATTTT; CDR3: CASSQDGGRQYF
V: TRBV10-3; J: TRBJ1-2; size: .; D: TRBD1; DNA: TGTGCCATCAGTCAGGGGGACGGCTACACCTTC; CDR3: CAISQGDGYTF
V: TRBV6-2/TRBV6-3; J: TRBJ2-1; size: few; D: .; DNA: TGTGCCAGCGGAACGCGGGTTTCGAATGAGCAGTTCTTC; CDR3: CASGTRVSNEQFF
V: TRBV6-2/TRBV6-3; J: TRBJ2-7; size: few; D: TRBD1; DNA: TGTGCCAGCAGTTACGGACGACAGGGGACCGACGAGCAGTACTTC; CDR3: CASSYGRQGTDEQYF
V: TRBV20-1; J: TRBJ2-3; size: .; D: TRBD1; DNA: TGCAGTACTAGTGCTACCGGGACAGGTTACACAGATACGCAGTATTTT; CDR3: CSTSATGTGYTDTQYF
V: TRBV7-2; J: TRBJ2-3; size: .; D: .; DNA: TGTGCCAGCAGCTTTGGGACGGTCACAGATACGCAGTATTTT; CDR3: CASSFGTVTDTQYF
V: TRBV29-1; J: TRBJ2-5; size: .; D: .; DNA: TGCAGCGTTGGCGTCGCGGCACGGGAAGAGACCCAGTACTTC; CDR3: CSVGVAAREETQYF
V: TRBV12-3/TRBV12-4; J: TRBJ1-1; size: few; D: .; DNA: TGTGCCAGCAGTTTATGGGGGGCGGACACTGAAGCTTTCTTT; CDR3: CASSLWGADTEAFF
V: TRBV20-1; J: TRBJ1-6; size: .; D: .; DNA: TGCAGTGCTAGACCCCTACAGGCTAATTCACCCCTCCACTTT; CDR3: CSARPLQANSPLHF
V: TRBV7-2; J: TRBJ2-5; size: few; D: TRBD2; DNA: TGTGCCAGCAGCTTAGGGGCGGGGGTACAAGAGACCCAGTACTTC; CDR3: CASSLGAGVQETQYF
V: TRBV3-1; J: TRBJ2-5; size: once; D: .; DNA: TGTGCCAGCAGCATCGGTGCCGGGGGCAGAGAGACCCAGTACTTC; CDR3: CASSIGAGGRETQYF
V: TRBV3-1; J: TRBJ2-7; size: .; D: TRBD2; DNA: TGTGCCAGCGGAAGGGCTAGCGGGGAGTACGAGCAGTACTTC; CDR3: CASGRASGEYEQYF
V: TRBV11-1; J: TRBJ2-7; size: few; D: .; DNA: TGTGCCAGCAGCCTAGTCGATACACAGGAGCAGTACTTC; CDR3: CASSLVDTQEQYF
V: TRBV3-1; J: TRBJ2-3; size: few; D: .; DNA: TGTGCCAGCAGCCTTCGCGGGGGCCGCACAGATACGCAGTATTTT; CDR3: CASSLRGGRTDTQYF